The entry below gives a single T cell receptor beta chain sequence along with its context. This record comes from a study of T cell changes during pregnancy in multiple sclerosis. The data were produced by immunoSEQ multiplex PCR, yet TCRdb's version contains in-frame clones alone and is incomplete. Of 75,000 to 100,000 clones listed, 90% are singletons. The sample was peripheral blood, taken in the second trimester of pregnancy. The source is a female donor in good health, enrolled as a control in a pregnancy study.

In DNA form, the CDR3 reads TGCGCCAGCAGCCTTGAGGACAGGGCCTATTCACCCCTCCACTTT. Its translation: CASSLEDRAYSPLHF. The gene calls are TRBV5-1 and TRBJ1-6, with 8 bases that match TRBD1. V gave up 4 bases and J gave up 8 bases; unmatched junction bases: 8. The CDR3 is 15 amino acids. The germline V gene has CDR1 SGHRS and CDR2 YFSETQ.